A selection of T cell receptor beta chains follows, all from one sample in a study of blood T cells in healthy people across ages. In TCRdb, the 5' RACE reads were re-called with MiXCR into one record per CDR3 protein. Among fewer than 900,000 distinct CDR3 sequences listed, around 48% were seen once. The sample comprised blood. The source is an older woman in good health. Both conserved end residues are trimmed from each CDR3. The D gene is left open where the match is weak.

v_call d_call cdr3_aa
TRBV20-1 . SARDPRAGPSYEQY
TRBV11-2 . ASSLDGKAGELF
TRBV11-2 . ASSPPARRGIQY
TRBV28 TRBD2 ASSNPSGRNREQF
TRBV20-1 . SAHKGSTDTQY
TRBV12-3/TRBV12-4 TRBD2 ASSLPSGRASGANVLT
TRBV20-1 TRBD2 SARTSGSTSYYEQY
TRBV5-6 TRBD2 ASSEFSGRDYNEQF
TRBV6-5 TRBD1 ASREDRTPNYGYT
TRBV11-2 TRBD2 ASSLEWTSGDQTNTQY
TRBV7-2 TRBD1 ASSADRGWETQY
TRBV7-2 TRBD2 ASSWVGLAGDTQY
TRBV5-6 TRBD2 ASSLNRRAGGLYEQY
TRBV3-1 . ASSQDRWGKIYEQY
TRBV6-6 . ASSYSPGADEQY
TRBV5-6 . ASRGPVGSEQF
TRBV6-2/TRBV6-3 . ASSEITGYEQY
TRBV5-1 TRBD1 ASTVTGGGYNEQF
TRBV13 TRBD1 ASSSRDRENYEQY
TRBV7-9 TRBD2 ASNSGSYYEQY
TRBV6-6 TRBD1 ASSRGTGVGYEQY
TRBV29-1 . SVGYGPSPHEQF
TRBV20-1 TRBD1 SATGTEAYEQY